The 8 T cell receptor beta chains below come from one sample, sequenced in a study of HIV-infected patients and healthy controls. All unsorted peripheral T cells were captured because whole blood was used without fractionation. 400 to 550 ng RNA was reverse transcribed with alpha and beta constant-region primers. Alpha and beta chain libraries were made separately by chain-specific third strand synthesis with multiplexing indices. TCRdb re-called the 5' RACE reads with MiXCR, one entry per CDR3 protein. The sample contains approximately 17,000 distinct CDR3 sequences, under 10% of which appear only once. The specimen sequenced was blood. The origin of the receptors is an adult in good health.

This clonotype was detected ten times or more. The chain joins TRBV3-1 to TRBJ1-2, with no clear D. There are 14 residues in the CDR3. Between the trimmed V and J ends, which lost 1 base and 8 bases, there was a span of 14 bases. The germline V gene encodes CDR1 LGHDT and CDR2 YNNKEL (reference sequence). The CDR3 loop is CASSQGGEARGYTF. CDR3 DNA sequence: TGTGCCAGCAGCCAAGGTGGGGAAGCGCGGGGCTACACCTTC.

This clonotype rates as medium-sized. J is TRBJ2-3 and V is TRBV4-3, with D possibly TRBD2 on 5 matching bases. Germline V gene lookup returns CDR1 LGHNA and CDR2 YSLEER. The CDR3 is made up of 15 amino acids. The V end lost 1 base, the J end lost 6 bases, and 14 bases lay between the germline ends. The CDR3 bases are TGCGCCAGCAGCCAAGGCCGGGAATTGGGCGATACGCAGTATTTT. Its protein product is CASSQGRELGDTQYF.

J is TRBJ1-3 and V is TRBV9; the D is unclear. CDR3 size: 13 residues. Germline V gives CDR1 SGDLS, CDR2 YYNGEE. V was cut by 2 bases and J by 1 base, with 4 bases left in between. Written as DNA, the CDR3 is TGTGCCAGCAGCGTCAGTTCTGGAAACACCATATATTTT. Translation: CASSVSSGNTIYF.

Ten or more counts support this clonotype. The chain employs TRBV12-3 or TRBV12-4 and TRBJ1-2, with 7 bases identical to TRBD1. V gave up 4 bases and J gave up 7 bases; unmatched junction bases: 9. This CDR3 is built from 14 residues. CDR3 coding DNA: TGTGCCAGCAGTTCAACCGGACAGGAAGGTGGCTACACCTTC. Translation gives CASSSTGQEGGYTF.

This clonotype rates as medium-sized (0.01 to 0.1%). The chain is built from TRBV20-1 and TRBJ1-4; D not resolved. The CDR3 is 14 residues long. V lost 4 bases, J lost 5 bases, and 14 bases lay in between. CDR1 is DFQATT, CDR2 SNEGSKA, per germline (reference sequence). The CDR3 loop is CSATVDLKNEKLFF. The CDR3 DNA sequence: TGCAGTGCTACGGTTGACTTGAAGAATGAAAAACTGTTTTTT.

The chain employs TRBV5-1 and TRBJ2-7, with TRBD1 as a possible D gene (5 bases). CDR1 is SGHRS and CDR2 is YFSETQ in the germline V gene. Trimming took off 0 bases at V and 7 bases at J, with 20 bases between the two ends. The CDR3 spans 16 residues. The CDR3 here is CASSLAVGPSRGEQYF. For the CDR3, the DNA is TGCGCCAGCAGCTTGGCTGTGGGGCCTTCTCGTGGGGAGCAGTACTTC.

The gene calls are TRBV20-1 and TRBJ2-1; TRBD2 aligns across 14 bases. Trimming took 6 bases from V and 4 from J; bases not matched to a gene: 11. This CDR3 is 17 amino acids long. CDR1 is DFQATT and CDR2 is SNEGSKA in the germline V gene (reference sequence). The CDR3 here is CSARAGLAGGRYNEQFF. For the CDR3, the DNA is TGCAGTGCCCGGGCCGGACTAGCGGGAGGCCGATACAATGAGCAGTTCTTC.

This clonotype was picked up many times. The chain employs TRBV4-3 and TRBJ1-3, with D possibly TRBD1 on 6 matching bases. Trimming removed 3 bases at V and 3 bases at J, with 12 bases between. Germline CDR1 is LGHNA and CDR2 is YSLEER. The CDR3 runs 15 residues. The CDR3 spells CASSHVTGNGNTIYF. In DNA form, the CDR3 reads TGCGCCAGCAGCCACGTTACAGGGAATGGAAACACCATATATTTT.